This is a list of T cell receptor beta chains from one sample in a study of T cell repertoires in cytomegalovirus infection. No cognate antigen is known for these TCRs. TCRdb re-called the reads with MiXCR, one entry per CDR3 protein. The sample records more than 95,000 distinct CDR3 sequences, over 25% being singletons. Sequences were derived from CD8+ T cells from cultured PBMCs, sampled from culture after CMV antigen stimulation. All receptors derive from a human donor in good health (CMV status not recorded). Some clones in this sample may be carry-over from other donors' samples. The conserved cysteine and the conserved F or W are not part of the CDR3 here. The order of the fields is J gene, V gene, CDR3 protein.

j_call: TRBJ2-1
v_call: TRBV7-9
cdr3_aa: ASSLEGGYNEQF

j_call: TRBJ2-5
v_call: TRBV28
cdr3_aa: ASGSGGKETQY

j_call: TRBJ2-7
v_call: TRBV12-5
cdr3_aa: ASGFGPGRNSSYEQY

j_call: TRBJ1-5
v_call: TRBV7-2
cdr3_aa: ASSLAPPGHTTYSNQPQH

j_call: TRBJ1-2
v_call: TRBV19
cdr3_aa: ASSRDIIYGYT

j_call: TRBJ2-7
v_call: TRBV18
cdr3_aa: ASSPTFGVAYEQY

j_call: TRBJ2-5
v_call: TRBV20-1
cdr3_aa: SARVGTGKETQY

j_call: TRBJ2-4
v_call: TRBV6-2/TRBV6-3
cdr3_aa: ASSRDRGAKNIQY

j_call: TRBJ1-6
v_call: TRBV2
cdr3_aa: ASRGSSYNSPLH

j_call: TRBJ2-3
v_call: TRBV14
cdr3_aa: ASSQSWESDTQY

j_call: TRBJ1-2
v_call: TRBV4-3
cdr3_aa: ASSQVYLGDYGYT

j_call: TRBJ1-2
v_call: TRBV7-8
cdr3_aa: ASSSAGQANYGYT

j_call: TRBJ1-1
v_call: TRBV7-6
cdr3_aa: ASSSETGGTEAF

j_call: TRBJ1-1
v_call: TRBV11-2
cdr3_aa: ASSLDRGLGTEAF

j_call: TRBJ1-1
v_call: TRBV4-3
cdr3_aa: ASSQDYPGTNTEAF

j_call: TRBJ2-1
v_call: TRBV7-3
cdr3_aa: ASSLDPGANEQF

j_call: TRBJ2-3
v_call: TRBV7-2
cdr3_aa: ASSLTSVGTDTQY

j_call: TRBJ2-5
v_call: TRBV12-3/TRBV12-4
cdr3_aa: ASSRRTTQETQY

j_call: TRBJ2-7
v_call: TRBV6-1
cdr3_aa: ASSEEKTGIKRYEQY

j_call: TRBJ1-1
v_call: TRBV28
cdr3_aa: ASRTWTGGGGNTEAF

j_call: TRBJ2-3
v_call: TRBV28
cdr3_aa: ASSPTLAVGTDTQY

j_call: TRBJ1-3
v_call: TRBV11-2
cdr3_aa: ASSPNMGRLSGNTIY

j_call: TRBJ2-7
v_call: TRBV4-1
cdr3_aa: ASSRTGPYEQY

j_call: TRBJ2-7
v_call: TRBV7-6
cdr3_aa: ASSLIPYEQY

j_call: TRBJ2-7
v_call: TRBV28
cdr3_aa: ASKDRGTYEQY

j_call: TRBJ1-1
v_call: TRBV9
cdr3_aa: ASSVGVGLNTEAF

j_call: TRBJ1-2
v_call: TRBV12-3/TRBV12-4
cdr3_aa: ASNTGIFYGYT

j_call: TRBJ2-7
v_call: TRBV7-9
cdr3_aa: ASSLVDEAGSYEQY

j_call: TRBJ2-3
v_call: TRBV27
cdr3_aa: ASAFGDTQY

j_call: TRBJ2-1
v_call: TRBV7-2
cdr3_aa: VSSFLEGRNEQF

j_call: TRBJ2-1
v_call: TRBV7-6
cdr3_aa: ASSSDRVAYNEQF

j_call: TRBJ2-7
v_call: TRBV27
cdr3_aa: ASRTGGYEQY

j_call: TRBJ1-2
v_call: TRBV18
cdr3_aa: ASSPAGGANYGYT

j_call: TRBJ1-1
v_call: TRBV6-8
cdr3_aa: ASSYSHTGWGDTEAF

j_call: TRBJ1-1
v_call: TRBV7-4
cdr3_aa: ASSLTGEGTNTEAF

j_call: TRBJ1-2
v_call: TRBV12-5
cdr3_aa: ASGLVVSTSTGGGGYT

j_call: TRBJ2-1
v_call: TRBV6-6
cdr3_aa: ASSYSTFTGLVVNEQF

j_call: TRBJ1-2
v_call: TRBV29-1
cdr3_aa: SVGQGTNYGYT

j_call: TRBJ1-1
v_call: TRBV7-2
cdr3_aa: ASSSSLGNTEAF

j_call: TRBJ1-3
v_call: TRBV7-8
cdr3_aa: ASSLGPGATRNTIY

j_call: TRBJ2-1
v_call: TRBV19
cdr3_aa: ASSRMGGWNEQF

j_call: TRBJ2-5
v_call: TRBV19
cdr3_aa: ASSTPGVRETQY

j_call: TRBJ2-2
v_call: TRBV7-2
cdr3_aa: ASSQDKTGAGNTGELF

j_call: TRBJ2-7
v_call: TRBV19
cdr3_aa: ASSRVFRESYEQY

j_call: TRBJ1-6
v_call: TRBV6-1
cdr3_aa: ASSEGYYNSPLH

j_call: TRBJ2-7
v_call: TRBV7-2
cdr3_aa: ASSLMDRGGEQY

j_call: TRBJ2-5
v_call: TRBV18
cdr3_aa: ASSPDSGGPGETQY

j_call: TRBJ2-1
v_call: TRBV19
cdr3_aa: ASPGGRTPYNEQF

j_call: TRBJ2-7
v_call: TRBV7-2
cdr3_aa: AIMDRAYEQY

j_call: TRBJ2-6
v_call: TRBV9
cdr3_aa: ASSPKLYSGANVLT

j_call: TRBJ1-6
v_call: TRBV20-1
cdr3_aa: SASSQVLNSPLH

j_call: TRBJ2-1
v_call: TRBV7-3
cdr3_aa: ASSSTGLTYNEQF

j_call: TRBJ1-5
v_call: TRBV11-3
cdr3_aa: ASSWGQGLYSNQPQH

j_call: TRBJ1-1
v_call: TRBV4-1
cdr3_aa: ASSIRQGYTEAF

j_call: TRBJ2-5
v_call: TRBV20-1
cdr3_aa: SADRLEQETQY

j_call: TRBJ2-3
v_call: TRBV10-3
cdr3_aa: AISESTSITDTQY

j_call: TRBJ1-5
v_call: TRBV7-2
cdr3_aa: ASNPGQGQGFAQPQH